The rows below give T cell receptor beta chains drawn from one sample of a study of Ad26.COV2.S vaccination and SARS-CoV-2 variants. TCRdb's copy holds only in-frame clones and misses some; the assay was immunoSEQ multiplex PCR. Of roughly 510,000 clones in the sample, 87% were seen once. The material was peripheral blood, obtained in a trial of Ad26.COV2.S vaccine versus placebo. Every receptor here comes from a person between 18 and 60 years old who received the Ad26.COV2.S COVID-19 vaccine or a placebo. CDR3s include the opening cysteine and the closing phenylalanine or tryptophan. Each record gives: D gene, V gene, clone size, J gene, CDR3 protein, CDR3 DNA. The D gene is left open where the match is weak. Clone size is stated in some rows and not others, as once, few, many or a class when expanded.

.	TRBV30	.	TRBJ1-1	CAWDVEENTEAFF	TGTGCCTGGGACGTTGAGGAGAACACTGAAGCTTTCTTT
.	TRBV5-1	.	TRBJ2-4	CASTIGNGIAKNIQYF	TGCGCCAGCACCATCGGAAATGGGATTGCCAAAAACATTCAGTACTTC
TRBD2	TRBV7-6	.	TRBJ2-1	CASSSSGSTNNEQFF	TGTGCCAGCAGCTCTAGCGGGAGCACAAACAATGAGCAGTTCTTC
TRBD2	TRBV19	.	TRBJ2-3	CASSPPTSGGTDTQYF	TGTGCCAGTAGTCCCCCTACTAGCGGGGGCACAGATACGCAGTATTTT
TRBD1	TRBV7-7	.	TRBJ2-3	CASSREGASTDTQYF	TGTGCCAGCAGCCGAGAGGGGGCGAGCACAGATACGCAGTATTTT
.	TRBV6-4	.	TRBJ2-7	CASSPGAASGRTYEQYF	TGTGCCAGCAGCCCGGGGGCCGCAAGCGGAAGGACCTACGAGCAGTACTTC
.	TRBV7-2	.	TRBJ1-6	CASSPTGAGNSPLHF	TGTGCCAGCAGCCCAACCGGGGCCGGGAATTCACCCCTCCACTTT
TRBD2	TRBV6-5	few	TRBJ2-3	CASSSTSGSSTDTQYF	TGTGCCAGCAGTTCGACTAGCGGGAGCTCGACAGATACGCAGTATTTT
.	TRBV11-2	.	TRBJ2-6	CASSLYSGANVLTF	TGTGCCAGCAGCTTATACTCTGGGGCCAACGTCCTGACTTTC
.	TRBV5-5	.	TRBJ2-2	CASSQRGGTGELFF	TGTGCCAGCAGCCAACGAGGAGGCACCGGGGAGCTGTTTTTT
TRBD2	TRBV29-1	.	TRBJ2-2	CSGRGLADGGRELFF	TGCAGCGGAAGGGGACTAGCGGACGGCGGTCGGGAGCTGTTTTTT
.	TRBV28	.	TRBJ1-1	CASSPNGRNEAFF	TGTGCCAGCAGCCCCAATGGGAGAAATGAAGCTTTCTTT
TRBD1	TRBV6-5	.	TRBJ2-2	CASRGQGVNTGELFF	TGTGCCAGCAGGGGACAGGGGGTGAACACCGGGGAGCTGTTTTTT
.	TRBV7-6	few	TRBJ1-2	CASSPGTGGYTF	TGTGCCAGCAGCCCCGGTACGGGCGGCTACACCTTC
.	TRBV21-1	.	TRBJ1-6	CASSAPRGQRNSPLHF	TGTGCCAGCAGCGCCCCAAGGGGACAGCGGAATTCACCCCTCCACTTT
TRBD2	TRBV5-4	.	TRBJ2-1	CASSPPRRGGYNEQFF	TGTGCCAGCAGCCCCCCCCGGCGGGGGGGATACAATGAGCAGTTCTTC
.	TRBV7-9	.	TRBJ1-2	CASTRWGPYGYTF	TGTGCCAGCACCAGGTGGGGCCCCTATGGCTACACCTTC
TRBD1	TRBV6-5	.	TRBJ1-1	CASSPGTGGAFF	TGTGCCAGCAGTCCCGGGACAGGTGGAGCTTTCTTT
TRBD1	TRBV2	few	TRBJ2-7	CAIGDSAYEQYF	TGTGCCATAGGGGACAGCGCCTACGAGCAGTACTTC
.	TRBV19	.	TRBJ1-4	CASSIAARSTNEKLFF	TGTGCCAGTAGTATTGCTGCCCGGTCAACTAATGAAAAACTGTTTTTT
TRBD1	TRBV19	once	TRBJ1-5	CASSITGGNQPQHF	TGTGCCAGTAGTATCACAGGGGGGAATCAGCCCCAGCATTTT
.	TRBV27	.	TRBJ2-1	CASSFRLYNEQFF	TGTGCCAGCAGTTTTAGGCTTTACAATGAGCAGTTCTTC
TRBD1	TRBV9	.	TRBJ1-2	CASSVGSGTGGYGYTF	TGTGCCAGCAGCGTAGGAAGTGGGACAGGAGGCTATGGCTACACCTTC
.	TRBV5-6	.	TRBJ1-5	CASSLYSNQPQHF	TGTGCCAGCAGCTTGTATAGCAATCAGCCCCAGCATTTT
TRBD1	TRBV2	.	TRBJ2-7	CASRPGQGTYEQYF	TGTGCCAGCAGGCCGGGACAGGGGACCTACGAGCAGTACTTC
.	TRBV9	.	TRBJ2-1	CASSSHLHGNEQFF	TGTGCCAGCAGCTCACACCTCCATGGCAATGAGCAGTTCTTC
TRBD1	TRBV27	.	TRBJ1-5	CASSPADRGGQPQHF	TGTGCCAGCAGCCCCGCGGACAGGGGCGGTCAGCCCCAGCATTTT
.	TRBV20-1	.	TRBJ2-7	CSAKFRYEQYF	TGCAGTGCTAAGTTCAGGTACGAGCAGTACTTC
.	TRBV5-4	.	TRBJ2-3	CASSLASIGATQYF	TGTGCCAGCAGCTTGGCCAGTATCGGGGCTACGCAGTATTTT
.	TRBV28	.	TRBJ1-4	CAGGTSRPNEKLFF	TGTGCCGGGGGGACAAGCCGTCCTAATGAAAAACTGTTTTTT
.	TRBV12-5	few	TRBJ2-2	CASGFPPLGVPNTGELFF	TGTGCTAGTGGTTTCCCCCCCCTGGGCGTACCCAACACCGGGGAGCTGTTTTTT
TRBD2	TRBV6-5	.	TRBJ2-7	CASSYGGGTYEQYF	TGTGCCAGCAGTTACGGGGGGGGAACCTACGAGCAGTACTTC
.	TRBV6-5	.	TRBJ1-2	CASSYGRRYGYTF	TGTGCCAGCAGTTACGGGCGGCGCTATGGCTACACCTTC
.	TRBV7-2	.	TRBJ1-1	CASSLDWDGEAFF	TGTGCCAGCAGCTTAGACTGGGACGGTGAAGCTTTCTTT
.	TRBV27	.	TRBJ1-4	CASSFRERTNEKLFF	TGTGCCAGCAGTTTTAGGGAGAGAACTAATGAAAAACTGTTTTTT
.	TRBV27	.	TRBJ1-2	CASSKSRAEARQTSNYGYTF	TGTGCCAGCAGTAAAAGCCGTGCGGAGGCCAGACAAACTTCTAACTATGGCTACACCTTC
.	TRBV7-2	.	TRBJ1-2	CASSLADLYGYTF	TGTGCCAGCAGCTTAGCGGACCTCTATGGCTACACCTTC
.	TRBV30	.	TRBJ1-4	CAWGRRNMDNEKLFF	TGTGCCTGGGGAAGGCGCAATATGGATAATGAAAAACTGTTTTTT
.	TRBV30	.	TRBJ2-7	CAWTTSSYEQYF	TGTGCCTGGACTACTAGCTCCTACGAGCAGTACTTC
TRBD1	TRBV5-5	.	TRBJ2-1	CASSIGTGGLIDEQFF	TGTGCCAGCAGCATAGGGACAGGGGGGTTGATCGATGAGCAGTTCTTC
.	TRBV11-2	.	TRBJ2-4	CASSLDASRGPAKNIQYF	TGTGCCAGCAGCTTAGACGCAAGCAGGGGTCCAGCCAAAAACATTCAGTACTTC
TRBD1	TRBV5-1	.	TRBJ1-2	CASTAGQAKDGYTF	TGCGCCAGCACCGCGGGACAGGCTAAGGATGGCTACACCTTC
TRBD1	TRBV2	.	TRBJ1-2	CASTPGGMGYTF	TGTGCCAGCACCCCAGGGGGTATGGGCTACACCTTC
.	TRBV28	.	TRBJ1-1	CASNVGAHTEAFF	TGTGCCAGCAATGTGGGGGCCCACACTGAAGCTTTCTTT
TRBD1	TRBV18	.	TRBJ1-5	CASSPGQGRQPQHF	TGTGCCAGCTCACCGGGACAGGGTCGTCAGCCCCAGCATTTT
TRBD1	TRBV9	.	TRBJ2-7	CASSVGPDRVHEQYF	TGTGCCAGCAGCGTAGGTCCGGACAGGGTCCACGAGCAGTACTTC
.	TRBV12-3/TRBV12-4	.	TRBJ2-7	CASSFDRTYEQYF	TGTGCCAGCAGTTTTGACAGGACCTACGAGCAGTACTTC
.	TRBV11-2	.	TRBJ1-3	CASSHPHDRYSGNTIYF	TGTGCCAGCAGCCACCCCCACGACAGGTATTCTGGAAACACCATATATTTT
.	TRBV28	.	TRBJ1-2	CASSTPKGGAHYGYTF	TGTGCCAGCAGTACCCCTAAGGGGGGGGCGCACTATGGCTACACCTTC
.	TRBV5-6	.	TRBJ1-1	CASSPSALTDYKNTEAFF	TGTGCCAGCAGCCCCTCAGCCCTCACAGATTACAAGAACACTGAAGCTTTCTTT
TRBD2	TRBV19	.	TRBJ2-5	CASSPGGLALQETQYF	TGTGCCAGTAGTCCGGGGGGACTAGCGTTACAAGAGACCCAGTACTTC
TRBD2	TRBV9	.	TRBJ2-1	CASSGTSGYNEQFF	TGTGCCAGCAGCGGGACTAGCGGCTACAATGAGCAGTTCTTC
.	TRBV6-1	.	TRBJ1-6	CASSEEAGTNSPLHF	TGTGCCAGCAGTGAAGAGGCAGGGACGAATTCACCCCTCCACTTT
TRBD1	TRBV5-1	.	TRBJ1-1	CASSLDGQGGTEAFF	TGCGCCAGCAGCTTGGACGGACAGGGCGGCACTGAAGCTTTCTTT
.	TRBV4-1	.	TRBJ1-5	CASSQEQAGQRWPQHF	TGCGCCAGCAGCCAAGAGCAGGCCGGACAGAGATGGCCCCAGCATTTT
.	TRBV2	.	TRBJ2-5	CASSVQETQYF	TGTGCCAGCAGTGTACAGGAGACCCAGTACTTC
TRBD1	TRBV19	.	TRBJ2-7	CASSTPGQLYEQYF	TGTGCCAGTAGTACCCCGGGACAGCTTTACGAGCAGTACTTC